This T cell receptor (beta chain) comes out of a study of cytomegalovirus exposure and HLA in healthy donors. Findings and limits, study-wide: Later examination showed HLA-associated TCR beta chains had greater clonal expansion than equally common others. After further analysis at a later stage, 16,951 TCR beta sequences were associated with HLA alleles at 0.05 false discovery rate.

Primers: 60 Vbeta forward and 13 Jbeta reverse. Repertoires were generated with immunoSEQ multiplex PCR, while TCRdb's copy carries only in-frame clones and drops some. This table holds about 160,000 clones, approximately 86% found once. In regard to this clone: The antigen is unknown.

This sequence originates from a woman under 30 in good health and CMV-seronegative. Source material: PBMCs.

CDR3 DNA: TGTGCCAGTAGTATTGATGGGCTTTTCACTGAAGCTTTCTTT. It is translated as CASSIDGLFTEAFF. V usage is TRBV19 and J usage is TRBJ1-1; no clear D gene. Trimming took off 3 bases at V and 4 bases at J, with 12 bases between the two ends. Germline V lookup: CDR1 LNHDA, CDR2 SQIVND (reference sequence). The CDR3 is 14 residues long.